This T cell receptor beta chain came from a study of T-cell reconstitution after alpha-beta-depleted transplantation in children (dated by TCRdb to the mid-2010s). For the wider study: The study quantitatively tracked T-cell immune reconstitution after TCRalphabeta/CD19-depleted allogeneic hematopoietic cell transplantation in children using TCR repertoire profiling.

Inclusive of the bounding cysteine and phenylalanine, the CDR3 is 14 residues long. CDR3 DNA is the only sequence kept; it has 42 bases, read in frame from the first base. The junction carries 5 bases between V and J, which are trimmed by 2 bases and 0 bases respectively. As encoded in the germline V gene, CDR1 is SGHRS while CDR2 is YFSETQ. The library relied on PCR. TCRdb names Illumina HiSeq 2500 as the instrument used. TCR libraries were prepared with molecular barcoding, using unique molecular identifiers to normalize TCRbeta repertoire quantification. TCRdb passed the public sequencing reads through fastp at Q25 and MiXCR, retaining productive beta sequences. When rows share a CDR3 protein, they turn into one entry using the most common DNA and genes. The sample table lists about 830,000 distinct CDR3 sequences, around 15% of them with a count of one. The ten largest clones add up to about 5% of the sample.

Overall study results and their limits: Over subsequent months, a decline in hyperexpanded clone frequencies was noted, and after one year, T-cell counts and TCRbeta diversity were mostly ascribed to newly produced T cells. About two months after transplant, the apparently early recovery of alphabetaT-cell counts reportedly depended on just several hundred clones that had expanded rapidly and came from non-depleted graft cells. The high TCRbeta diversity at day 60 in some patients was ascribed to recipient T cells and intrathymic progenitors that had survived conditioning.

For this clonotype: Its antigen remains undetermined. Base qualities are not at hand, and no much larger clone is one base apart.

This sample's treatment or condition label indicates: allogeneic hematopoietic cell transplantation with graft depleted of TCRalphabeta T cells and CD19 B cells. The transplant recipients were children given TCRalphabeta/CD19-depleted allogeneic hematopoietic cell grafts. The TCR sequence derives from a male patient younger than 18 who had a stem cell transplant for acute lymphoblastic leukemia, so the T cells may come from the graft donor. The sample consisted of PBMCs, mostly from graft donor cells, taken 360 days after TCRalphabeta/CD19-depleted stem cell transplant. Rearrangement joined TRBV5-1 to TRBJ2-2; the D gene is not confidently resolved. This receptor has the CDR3 CASSFNANTGELFF. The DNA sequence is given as TGCGCCAGCAGCTTTAATGCGAACACCGGGGAGCTGTTTTTT.